This TCR beta chain was identified in a study of graft-versus-host responses after intestinal transplantation. Across the whole study: Those transplanted obtained multivisceral, liver-intestinal, or isolated intestinal grafts.

In the case of this clone: What it binds is unknown.

Study results and caveats: Analysis identified GvH clones in recipient marrow, with some appearing first in ileum or blood. Allografts carried high graft-versus-host to host-versus-graft clonal ratios in patients having graft-donor T cell macrochimerism. Among circulating GvH clones, peak levels were associated with early post-transplant declines in HvG clones.

Repertoires were generated with immunoSEQ multiplex PCR, while TCRdb's copy carries only in-frame clones and drops some. The sample consists of tens of thousands of clones, just under 95% of them appearing once. The CDR3 loop spans 15 amino acids. V lost 2 bases, J lost 2 bases, and 9 bases stayed unmatched. The germline gives CDR1 GTSNPN, CDR2 SVGIG (reference sequence). The receptor was isolated from a human patient who received an intestinal transplant, so some T cells may come from the graft donor. The sequencing used PBMCs, collected 16 days after intestinal transplant. This chain joins TRBV30 and TRBJ2-7; 7 bases agree with TRBD2. CDR3 bases: TGTGCCTGGAGTCCTAAAGCGGGGCCCACCTACGAGCAGTACTTC. This gives the protein CAWSPKAGPTYEQYF.